A single sample gave rise to the 28 T cell receptor beta chains below, sequenced in a study of beta chain features in type 1 diabetes. Every isolated RNA sample was fully reverse transcribed, so sequencing captured expressed TCRB transcripts. Data came from immunoSEQ multiplex PCR; TCRdb stores just in-frame clones and leaves some out. The repertoire holds some 900,000 clones, with roughly 17% as singletons. Material for sequencing was naive CD4+ T cells from blood. Receptors were obtained from a woman younger than 30 in good health.

Here the CDR3 reads CASSSLVTQETQYF. CDR3 DNA: TGTGCCAGCAGCTCCTTAGTCACCCAAGAGACCCAGTACTTC. The rearrangement joins TRBV7-9 to TRBJ2-5; D is uncertain. The CDR3 length is 14 residues. The V gene's germline CDR1 is SEHNR and CDR2 FQNEAQ (reference sequence). With 4 bases removed from V and 1 base from J, the gap between germline ends came to 10 bases.

V usage is TRBV2 and J usage is TRBJ2-1, with TRBD1 as a possible D gene (6 bases). Trimming stripped 4 bases from V and 4 bases from J, with 11 bases between. The germline V gene encodes CDR1 SNHLY and CDR2 FYNNEI. There are 14 residues in the CDR3. The CDR3 sequence: CASSVQGSYNEQFF. The CDR3, as DNA: TGTGCCAGCAGTGTCCAGGGGTCTTACAATGAGCAGTTCTTC.

This clone has only a few counts. The chain combines TRBV11-3 with TRBJ1-1; D remains unclear. With 5 bases removed from V and 1 base from J, the gap between germline ends came to 5 bases. This CDR3 comprises 12 residues. Germline lookup yields CDR1 SGHNT and CDR2 YENEEA. The CDR3, as DNA: TGTGCCAGCAGCAGGGAGAACACTGAAGCTTTCTTT. Encoded protein: CASSRENTEAFF.

The V call is TRBV7-2, the J call TRBJ1-1; the D gene is possibly TRBD1 (5 bases). CDR1 is SGHTA, CDR2 FQGNSA, per germline. The CDR3 totals 12 residues. The V gene lost 4 bases and the J gene lost 11 bases, with 14 bases spanning the gap. The CDR3 sequence: CASSSGARGAFF. The CDR3 nucleotides are TGTGCCAGCAGCTCCGGGGCCCGGGGCGCTTTCTTT.

This clone turned up a few times. The CDR3 DNA reads as TGTGCCAGCTCACCAAGGGGGGTGTTGGCCGAGCAGTACTTC. It specifies CASSPRGVLAEQYF. The rearrangement uses TRBV18 and TRBJ2-7; D may match TRBD1 or TRBD2 (6 bases each). The CDR3 length is 14 residues. CDR1 and CDR2 from the germline V gene are KGHSH and LQKENI. V was clipped by 2 bases and J by 6 bases, with 14 bases between them.

V gene TRBV19 combines with J gene TRBJ2-2; no definite D call. Per germline, CDR1 LNHDA and CDR2 SQIVND (reference sequence). V shed 0 bases and J shed 5 bases, with 10 bases lying between them. The length of the CDR3 is 15 residues. CDR3 amino acids: CASSIDWTGTGELFF. The DNA of the CDR3 is TGTGCCAGTAGTATAGACTGGACGGGTACCGGGGAGCTGTTTTTT.

This clone has only a few counts. The chain couples TRBV10-3 to TRBJ2-2; TRBD2 matches at 10 bases. Losses at the gene ends were 5 bases for V and 4 bases for J; bases not matched to a gene: 7. The CDR3 totals 16 residues. Germline V CDR1 and CDR2: ENHRY, SYGVKD. The CDR3 protein is CAISSLAGAGTGELFF. The DNA for the CDR3 is TGTGCCATCAGTTCCCTAGCGGGAGCCGGCACCGGGGAGCTGTTTTTT.

The chain recombines TRBV7-3 with TRBJ2-7; tentatively, D is TRBD1 (5 bases). The CDR3 runs to 14 residues. Germline values: CDR1 SGHTA, CDR2 FQGTGA. Trimming pared 5 bases from V and 1 base from J, leaving 12 bases between. CDR3 coding DNA: TGTGCCAGCAGCCGCTTAGGGGAATCCTACGAGCAGTACTTC. Protein sequence: CASSRLGESYEQYF.

This chain connects TRBV5-4 to TRBJ1-1, with 9 bases identical to TRBD1. The CDR3 runs to 16 residues. The germline V gene has CDR1 SGHNT and CDR2 YYREEE (reference sequence). The V and J ends lost 2 bases and 1 base, in that order; junction bases with no gene match: 6. CDR3 sequence (DNA): TGTGCCAGCAGCTTTCAATTGGGACAGGGGAACACTGAAGCTTTCTTT. Translating gives CASSFQLGQGNTEAFF.

V gene TRBV5-6 combines with J gene TRBJ2-5; 9 bases fit TRBD2. This CDR3 contains 17 residues. V shed 0 bases and J 2 bases; nucleotides not matched to a gene: 8. Germline values: CDR1 SGHDT, CDR2 YYEEEE. DNA of the CDR3: TGTGCCAGCAGCTTGGAGCGGTGGCTAGCGGGACAAGAGACCCAGTACTTC. The encoded protein is CASSLERWLAGQETQYF.

V gene TRBV18 combines with J gene TRBJ2-7; D gene ambiguous. This CDR3 is built from 14 residues. CDR1 KGHSH and CDR2 LQKENI come from the germline V gene. The V end lost 2 bases, the J end lost 2 bases, and 10 bases lay between the germline ends. Written as DNA, the CDR3 is TGTGCCAGCTCACCAAGACATAACGCCTACGAGCAGTACTTC. Translation: CASSPRHNAYEQYF.

This rearrangement joins TRBV6-5 to TRBJ2-7; 7 nucleotides agree with TRBD2. V trimming: 6 bases; J trimming: 6 bases; junction bases outside the gene matches: 11. The germline CDR1 and CDR2 sequences are MNHEY and SVGAGI. The CDR3 spans 14 residues. CDR3 sequence reads: CASSPGDYRREQYF. In nucleotides, the CDR3 is TGTGCCAGCAGCCCCGGGGACTATCGCCGCGAGCAGTACTTC.

The V gene is TRBV7-2, the J gene TRBJ2-1; D may be TRBD1 or TRBD2 (6 bases each). Germline lookup yields CDR1 SGHTA and CDR2 FQGNSA. Trimming left V 5 bases short and J 7 bases short, with 18 bases between. The CDR3 loop spans 15 amino acids. The CDR3 reads CASSLQGVGLNEQFF. In DNA form, the CDR3 reads TGTGCCAGCAGCCTACAGGGAGTGGGACTGAATGAGCAGTTCTTC.

CDR3 protein: CASSPITGGRYNEQFF. In nucleotides, the CDR3 is TGTGCCAGCAGCCCCATCACCGGGGGCCGCTACAATGAGCAGTTCTTC. The genes are TRBV28 and TRBJ2-1; D possibly matches TRBD1 or TRBD2 (6 bases each). The CDR3 consists of 16 residues. Germline values: CDR1 MDHEN, CDR2 SYDVKM. The V gene lost 6 bases and the J gene lost 3 bases, with 18 bases spanning the gap.

This clone occurred a few times. The V call is TRBV9, the J call TRBJ2-1, with 7 bases aligning to TRBD1. This CDR3 comprises 15 residues. Trimming at V came to 3 bases and at J to 9 bases, leaving 12 bases not matched to a gene. In germline, CDR1 is SGDLS, CDR2 YYNGEE. The DNA for the CDR3 is TGTGCCAGCAGCGACAGGGGTAATTCCCCTGGTGAGCAGTTCTTC. Its translation: CASSDRGNSPGEQFF.

This chain joins TRBV7-9 and TRBJ2-1; the match to TRBD1 covers 9 bases. The ends lost 0 bases at V and 4 bases at J; junction bases unmatched: 4. This CDR3 spans 16 amino acids. The V gene's germline CDR1 is SEHNR and CDR2 FQNEAQ (reference sequence). CDR3 protein: CASSLAGTGRYNEQFF. The CDR3 DNA follows: TGTGCCAGCAGCTTAGCCGGGACAGGGCGGTACAATGAGCAGTTCTTC.

J is TRBJ2-1 and V is TRBV7-9; TRBD2 aligns across 8 bases. Losses at the gene ends were 7 bases for V and 6 bases for J; bases not matched to a gene: 11. Germline-derived CDR1 and CDR2 are SEHNR and FQNEAQ (reference sequence). The CDR3 is 15 amino acids. The CDR3 nucleotides read TGTGCCAGCATCGGTCCGGGGCGGGAGGTCAATGAGCAGTTCTTC. Protein sequence: CASIGPGREVNEQFF.

This rearrangement joins TRBV6-5 to TRBJ1-5, with D hard to call. The CDR3 covers 13 residues. Between the trimmed V and J ends, which lost 6 bases and 9 bases, there was a span of 15 bases. Germline values: CDR1 MNHEY, CDR2 SVGAGI. The CDR3 nucleotides are TGTGCCAGCAGGGTCCAGTATAAGTGGCCCCAGCATTTT. Protein sequence: CASRVQYKWPQHF.

This clone showed up just a few times. The chain combines TRBV7-9 with TRBJ2-7; D is unresolved. The CDR3 is 12 residues long. Germline V lookup: CDR1 SEHNR, CDR2 FQNEAQ (reference sequence). Trimming cost V 5 bases and J 4 bases, with 9 bases left between them. In nucleotides, the CDR3 is TGTGCCAGCAGCCGCGTCAGGTACGAGCAGTACTTC. This codes for CASSRVRYEQYF.

This clone occurred a few times. The chain carries TRBV6-5 and TRBJ2-1; D is uncertain. There are 11 residues in the CDR3. V was pared by 5 bases and J by 4 bases, with 3 bases between. The germline V gene encodes CDR1 MNHEY and CDR2 SVGAGI. The CDR3 region is CASSQYNEQFF. DNA for the CDR3: TGTGCCAGCAGTCAGTACAATGAGCAGTTCTTC.

A word on this clone: Mismatch with germline at one junction end may stem from a read error. The chain combines TRBV5-6 with TRBJ2-7; the match to TRBD1 covers 8 bases. The CDR3 length is 13 residues. In germline, CDR1 is SGHDT, CDR2 YYEEEE. The DNA of the CDR3 is TGTGCCAGCAGCTTGGGGACAGGGACGGTGCAGTGCTTC. Its translation is CASSLGTGTVQCF.

This chain uses TRBV4-2 with TRBJ2-1, with 12 nucleotides matching TRBD2. Germline V CDR1 and CDR2: LGHNA, YNFKEQ. CDR3 size: 18 residues. V was clipped by 0 bases and J by 9 bases; unmatched bases: 12. The DNA of the CDR3 is TGTGCCAGCAGCCAAGACTGGAGAACTAGCGGGAGGAAAAGTGAGCAGTTCTTC. It specifies CASSQDWRTSGRKSEQFF.

This clone was seen more than once but under ten times. The chain recombines TRBV14 with TRBJ2-7, with a tentative D call TRBD1 (6 bases). The V end lost 2 bases, the J end lost 4 bases, and 15 bases lay between the germline ends. CDR3 size: 15 residues. Per germline, CDR1 SGHDN and CDR2 FVKESK. In DNA form, the CDR3 reads TGTGCCAGCAGCCAAACACACAGGGTCCCTTACGAGCAGTACTTC. It yields the protein CASSQTHRVPYEQYF.

This clone showed up just a few times. The chain is built from TRBV28 and TRBJ1-3; D is ambiguous. Per germline, CDR1 MDHEN and CDR2 SYDVKM. V lost 5 bases and J lost 1, with 6 bases in between. This CDR3 spans 13 amino acids. The CDR3 region has the DNA TGTGCCAGCAGTATTTCATCTGGAAACACCATATATTTT. It is translated as CASSISSGNTIYF. Full variable domain (missing parts from reference TRBV28 and TRBJ1-3): DVKVTQSSRYLVKRTGEKVFLECVQDMDHENMFWYRQDPGLGLRLIYFSYDVKMKEKGDIPEGYSVSREKKERFSLILESASTNQTSMYLCASSISSGNTIYFGEGSWLTVV.

This clone was detected only a few times. This chain uses TRBV19 with TRBJ2-1; 10 bases line up with TRBD1. Germline V gene data show CDR1 as LNHDA and CDR2 as SQIVND (reference sequence). V was pared by 6 bases and J by 6 bases, with 8 bases of the junction left unmatched. The CDR3 has 15 residues. CDR3 DNA: TGTGCCAGTAGGGACCCCGGGACAGGGGTCAATGAGCAGTTCTTC. It encodes CASRDPGTGVNEQFF.

The chain combines TRBV27 with TRBJ2-1; either TRBD1 or TRBD2 may fit D (6 bases each). The CDR3 contains 16 residues. Germline CDR1 is MNHEY and CDR2 is SMNVEV (reference sequence). The V and J ends lost 7 bases and 2 bases respectively, with 18 bases between them. For the CDR3, the DNA is TGTGCCAGCAACCGGAGGGGGGAGGCCACCTACAATGAGCAGTTCTTC. Its translation is CASNRRGEATYNEQFF.

The sample holds a few counts of this clone. The chain joins TRBV4-2 to TRBJ2-7; 9 positions match TRBD2. Looked up from germline, CDR1 is LGHNA and CDR2 is YNFKEQ. The CDR3 runs 15 residues. The ends lost 0 bases at V and 5 bases at J; junction bases unmatched: 5. CDR3 nucleotides: TGTGCCAGCAGCCAAGATCTAGCGGGAAGAAACGAGCAGTACTTC. Translated, it gives CASSQDLAGRNEQYF.

A remark on this clone: Other DNA sequences in this specimen translate into the identical CDR3. V gene TRBV15 combines with J gene TRBJ2-5, with D perhaps being TRBD1 or TRBD2 (6 bases each). Germline CDR1 is LNHNV and CDR2 is YYDKDF (reference sequence). The CDR3 loop spans 15 amino acids. V lost 0 bases and J lost 11, with 19 bases in between. The CDR3 nucleotides are TGTGCCACCAGCAGAGAAGATATACGAGGGGGGACTCAGTACTTC. Its translation is CATSREDIRGGTQYF.